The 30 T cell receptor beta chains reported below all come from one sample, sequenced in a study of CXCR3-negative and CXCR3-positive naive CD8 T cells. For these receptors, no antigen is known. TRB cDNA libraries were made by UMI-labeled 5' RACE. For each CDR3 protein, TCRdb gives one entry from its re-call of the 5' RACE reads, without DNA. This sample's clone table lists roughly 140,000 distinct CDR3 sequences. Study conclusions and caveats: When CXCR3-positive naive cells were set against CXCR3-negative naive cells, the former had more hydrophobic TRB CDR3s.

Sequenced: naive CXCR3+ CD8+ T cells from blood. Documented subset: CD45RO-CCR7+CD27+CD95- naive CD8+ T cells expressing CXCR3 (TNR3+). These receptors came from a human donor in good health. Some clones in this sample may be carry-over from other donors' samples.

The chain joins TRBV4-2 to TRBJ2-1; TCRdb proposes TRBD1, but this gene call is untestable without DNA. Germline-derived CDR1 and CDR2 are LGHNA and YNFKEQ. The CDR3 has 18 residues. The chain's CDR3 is CASSQLRGPRGTYNEQFF.

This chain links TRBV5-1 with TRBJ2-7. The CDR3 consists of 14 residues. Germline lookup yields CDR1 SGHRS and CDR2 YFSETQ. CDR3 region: CASSLSHLSYEQYF.

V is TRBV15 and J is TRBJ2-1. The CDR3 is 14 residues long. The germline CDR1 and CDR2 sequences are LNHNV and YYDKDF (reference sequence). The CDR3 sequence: CATTSGSSYNEQFF.

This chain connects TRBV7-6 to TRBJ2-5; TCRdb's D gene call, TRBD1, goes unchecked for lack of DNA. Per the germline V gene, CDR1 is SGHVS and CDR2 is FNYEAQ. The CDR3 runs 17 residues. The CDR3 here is CASSLDTAGGLEETQYF.

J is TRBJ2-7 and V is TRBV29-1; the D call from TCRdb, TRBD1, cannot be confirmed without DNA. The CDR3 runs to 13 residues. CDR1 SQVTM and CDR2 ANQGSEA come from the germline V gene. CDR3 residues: CSVEPTGAYEQYF.

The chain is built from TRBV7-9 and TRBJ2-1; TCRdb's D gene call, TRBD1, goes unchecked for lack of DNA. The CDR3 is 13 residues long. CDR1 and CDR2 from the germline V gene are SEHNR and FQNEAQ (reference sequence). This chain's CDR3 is CASNNPGQVEQFF.

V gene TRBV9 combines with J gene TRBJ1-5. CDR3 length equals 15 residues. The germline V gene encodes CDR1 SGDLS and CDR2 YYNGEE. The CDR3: CASSEAGRSNQPQHF.

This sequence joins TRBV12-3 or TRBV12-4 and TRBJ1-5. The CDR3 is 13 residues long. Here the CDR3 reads CASSLGEESPQHF.

The CDR3 spells CASSFGQGGYEQYF. This sequence joins TRBV27 and TRBJ2-7; TCRdb's D gene call, TRBD1, goes unchecked for lack of DNA. Germline loops: CDR1 MNHEY, CDR2 SMNVEV (reference sequence). The CDR3 contains 14 residues.

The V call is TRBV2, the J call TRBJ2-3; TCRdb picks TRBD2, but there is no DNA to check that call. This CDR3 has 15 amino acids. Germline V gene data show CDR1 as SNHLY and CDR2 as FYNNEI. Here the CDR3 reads CASSAGGGATDTQYF.

This chain's CDR3 is CACQSLSDYEQYF. V gene TRBV2 combines with J gene TRBJ2-7; as DNA is missing, the TRBD1 call by TCRdb cannot be tested. The CDR3 contains 13 residues. Germline assignment: CDR1 SNHLY and CDR2 FYNNEI.

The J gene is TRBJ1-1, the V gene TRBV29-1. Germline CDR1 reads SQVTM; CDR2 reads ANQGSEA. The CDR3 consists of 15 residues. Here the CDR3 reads CSVEEEISMGTEAFF.

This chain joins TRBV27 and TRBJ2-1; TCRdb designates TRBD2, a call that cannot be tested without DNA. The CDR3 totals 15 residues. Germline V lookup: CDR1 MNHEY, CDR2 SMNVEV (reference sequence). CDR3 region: CASSSSGMGYNEQFF.

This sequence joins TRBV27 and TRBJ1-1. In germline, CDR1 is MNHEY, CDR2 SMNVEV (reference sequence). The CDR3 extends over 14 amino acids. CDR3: CASSLLMGNTEAFF.

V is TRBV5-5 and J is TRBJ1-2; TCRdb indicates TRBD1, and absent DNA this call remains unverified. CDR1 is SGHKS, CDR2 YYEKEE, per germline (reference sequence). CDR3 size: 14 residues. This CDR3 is CASSLGQGNDGYTF.

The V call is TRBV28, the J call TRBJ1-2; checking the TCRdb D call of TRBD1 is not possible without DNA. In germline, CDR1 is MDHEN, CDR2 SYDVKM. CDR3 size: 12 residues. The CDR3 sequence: CASSLTQGGYTF.

This chain's CDR3 is CASSAVRQETQYF. The V call is TRBV2, the J call TRBJ2-5. CDR1 and CDR2 (germline): SNHLY, FYNNEI. The CDR3 runs to 13 residues.

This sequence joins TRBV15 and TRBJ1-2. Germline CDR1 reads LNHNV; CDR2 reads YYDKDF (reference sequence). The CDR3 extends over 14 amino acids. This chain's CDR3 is CATSRDLADAGYTF.

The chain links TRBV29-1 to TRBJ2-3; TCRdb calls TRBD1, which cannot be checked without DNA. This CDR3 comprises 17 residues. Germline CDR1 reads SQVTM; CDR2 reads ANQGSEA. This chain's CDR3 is CSAFLIDRATSTDTQYF.

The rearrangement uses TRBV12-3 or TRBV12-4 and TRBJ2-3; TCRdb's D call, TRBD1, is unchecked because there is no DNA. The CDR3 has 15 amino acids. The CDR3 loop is CASSPPGMSTDTQYF.

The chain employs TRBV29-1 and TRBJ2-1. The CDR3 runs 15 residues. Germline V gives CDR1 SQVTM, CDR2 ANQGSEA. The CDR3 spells CSVAPGKNSYNEQFF.

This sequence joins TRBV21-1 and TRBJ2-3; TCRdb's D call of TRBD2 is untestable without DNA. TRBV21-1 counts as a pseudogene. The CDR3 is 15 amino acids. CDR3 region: CASSKGRRGTDTQYF.

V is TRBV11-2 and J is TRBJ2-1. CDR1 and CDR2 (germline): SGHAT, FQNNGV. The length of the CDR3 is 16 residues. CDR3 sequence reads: CASSLFGSSSYNEQFF.

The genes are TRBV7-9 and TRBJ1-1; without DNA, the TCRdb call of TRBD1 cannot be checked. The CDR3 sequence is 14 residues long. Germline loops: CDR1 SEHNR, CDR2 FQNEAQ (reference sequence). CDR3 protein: CASSGQGVNTEAFF.

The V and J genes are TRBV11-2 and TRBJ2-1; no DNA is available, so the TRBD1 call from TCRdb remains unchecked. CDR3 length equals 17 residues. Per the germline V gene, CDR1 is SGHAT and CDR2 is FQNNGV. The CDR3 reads CASSLDGTGVTYNEQFF.

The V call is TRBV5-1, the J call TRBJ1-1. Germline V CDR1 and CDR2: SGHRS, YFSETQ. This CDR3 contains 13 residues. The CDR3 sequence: CASSEDGVAEAFF. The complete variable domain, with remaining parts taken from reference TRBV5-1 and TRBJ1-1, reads KAGVTQTPRYLIKTRGQQVTLSCSPISGHRSVSWYQQTPGQGLQFLFEYFSETQRNKGNFPGRFSGRQFSNSRSEMNVSTLELGDSALYLCASSEDGVAEAFFGQGTRLTVV.

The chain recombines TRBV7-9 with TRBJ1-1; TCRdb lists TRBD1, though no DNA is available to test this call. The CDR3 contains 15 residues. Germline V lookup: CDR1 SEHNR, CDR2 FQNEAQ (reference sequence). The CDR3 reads CASSLGAGGNTEAFF.

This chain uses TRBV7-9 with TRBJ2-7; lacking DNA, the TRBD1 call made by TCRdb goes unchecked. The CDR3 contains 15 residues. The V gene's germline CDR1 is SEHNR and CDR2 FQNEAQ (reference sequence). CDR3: CASISGQAPSYEQYF.

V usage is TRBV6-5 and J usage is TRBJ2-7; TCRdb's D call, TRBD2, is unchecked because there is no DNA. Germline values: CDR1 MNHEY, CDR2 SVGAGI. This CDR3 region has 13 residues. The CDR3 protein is CASSYIGQDEQYF.

CDR3 sequence: CASSESRNNEQFF. V gene TRBV6-1 combines with J gene TRBJ2-1. Looked up from germline, CDR1 is MNHNS and CDR2 is SASEGT. This CDR3 has 13 amino acids.